Listed here is a single TCR beta chain. Its target is not known. This specimen comes from a study of long-term antiretroviral therapy in people with HIV. Every one of the participants with HIV received treatment in the United States. The CDR3 totals 15 residues. Germline assignment: CDR1 LGHNA and CDR2 YSLEER. The V gene lost 1 base and the J gene lost 0 bases, with 6 bases spanning the gap. At survey level, the immunoSEQ assay was run in its v3.0 version. Sequencing aimed to cover roughly 40,000-50,000 T-cell genomes per sample. TCRdb's copy holds only in-frame clones and misses some; the assay was immunoSEQ multiplex PCR. The sample lists about 16,000 clones; around 87% were seen once. General study findings and limits: Collection of the blood took place between the mid-2000s and the late 2010s. The ART regimens in use then may have been less effective than current ones. When set beside controls, HIV repertoires had CDR3 length ranges that were narrower.

The chain joins TRBV4-3 to TRBJ2-2; the D is unclear. This TCR was recovered from a man aged 50 to 60 with HIV. The sequencing used unsorted PBMCs, collected 0.7 years before starting antiretroviral therapy. The CDR3 reads CASSQAYPNTGELFF. CDR3 nucleotides: TGCGCCAGCAGCCAAGCCTACCCGAACACCGGGGAGCTGTTTTTT.